This T cell receptor beta chain was recorded in a study of cytomegalovirus exposure and HLA in healthy donors. Study details: In a later analysis, it was reported that the 90 to 150 validation repertoires had been produced on the same platform as the 670 or so repertoires belonging to the first cohort. General study results and limits: The study flagged fewer than 200 TCR beta chains as cytomegalovirus-associated. Within the 100 to 150 validation repertoires, first-cohort TCR clusters tended to co-occur, according to a later analysis.

This clone was observed a few times. Its antigen remains unidentified. Sequenced by immunoSEQ multiplex PCR; TCRdb stores in-frame clones only, minus some. Seen here are fewer than 90,000 clones, more than 70% observed once, and the top ten hold over 10%. Sequencing was carried out using PBMCs. The sequence was collected from a woman under 30 in good health and CMV-seropositive.

CDR3 sequence (DNA): TGTGCCAGCAGTGACGGGACAGGGCTCGGGGAGCTGTTTTTT. This sequence encodes CASSDGTGLGELFF. The V and J genes are TRBV6-4 and TRBJ2-2; 9 positions match TRBD1. The CDR3 is made up of 14 amino acids. Germline CDR1 MRHNA, CDR2 SNTAGT. V gave up 2 bases and J gave up 7 bases; unmatched junction bases: 2.